This T cell receptor (beta chain) was retrieved from a study of T cells in Graves' hyperthyroidism and ophthalmopathy. Across the whole study: The blood sample was taken at first diagnosis, before treatment began.

V lost 2 bases, J lost 7 bases, and 17 bases lay in between. CDR1 is KGHDR and CDR2 is SFDVKD in the germline V gene. CDR3 length equals 16 residues. Whole-study results and caveats: Stable hyperthyroidism was separated from ophthalmopathy by a model based on 13 V-J features.

From RNA transcripts, TCR beta CDR3 regions were amplified. With the HTBI primer set, the TCR CDR3 went through a first round of RT-PCR. TCRdb re-called the multiplex PCR reads through MiXCR, storing one row per CDR3 protein. The table lists some 560,000 distinct CDR3 sequences, around 15% of them singletons. In its sample, this clonotype was seen a few times. Its matching antigen is unknown. Sample: blood. The chain carries TRBV24-1 and TRBJ2-1; D may be TRBD1 or TRBD2 (5 bases each). The origin of this receptor is a woman aged 40 to 50 with Graves' hyperthyroidism. The CDR3 loop reads CATSDSGTGYGNEQFF. DNA of the CDR3: TGTGCCACCAGTGATTCCGGGACGGGGTATGGGAATGAGCAGTTCTTC.